Below are 14 T cell receptor beta chains sequenced from a single sample in a study of blood T cell repertoires in COVID-19. Assay used: immunoSEQ multiplex PCR; TCRdb lists only in-frame clones, some missing. In the table there are roughly 160,000 clones, roughly 80% of which are singletons. The sequenced sample was PBMCs or T cells enriched from blood (not recorded which). All receptors come from a woman between 35 and 50 years old with acute COVID-19.

The chain recombines TRBV5-1 with TRBJ2-5, with a weak D call TRBD1 (6 bases). Germline V CDR1 and CDR2: SGHRS, YFSETQ. The CDR3 sequence is 15 residues long. V shed 6 bases and J shed 2 bases, with 17 bases lying between them. This chain's CDR3 is CASTARTAKQETQYF. CDR3 nucleotide sequence: TGCGCCAGCACCGCCCGGACAGCTAAGCAAGAGACCCAGTACTTC.

This sequence joins TRBV3-1 (or the pseudogene TRBV3-2) and TRBJ1-2; a weak D match, TRBD1 (5 bases). CDR3 length equals 14 residues. From germline, CDR1 is LGHDT and CDR2 YNNKEL (reference sequence). The ends were cut back, 4 bases at V and 6 bases at J, with 15 bases in the middle. Here the CDR3 DNA reads TGTGCCAGCAGCCCCAGGGTTTCCGTAAATGGCTACACCTTC. As protein: CASSPRVSVNGYTF.

V usage is TRBV10-3 and J usage is TRBJ1-1, with 8 bases that match TRBD1. J lost 0 bases, V lost 6 bases, and 6 bases had no gene match. CDR1 is ENHRY and CDR2 is SYGVKD in the germline V gene. The CDR3 spans 15 residues. In DNA form, the CDR3 reads TGTGCCATCAGGGACAGGGCGGGAATGAACACTGAAGCTTTCTTT. Its protein product is CAIRDRAGMNTEAFF.

V is TRBV7-2 and J is TRBJ1-1; D uncertain. V dropped 1 base and J dropped 5 bases, with 8 bases sitting between them. The CDR3 extends over 13 amino acids. The germline CDR1 and CDR2 sequences are SGHTA and FQGNSA. The CDR3 loop reads CASSLVISTEAFF. The CDR3, as DNA: TGTGCCAGCAGCTTAGTTATTAGTACTGAAGCTTTCTTT.

The chain combines TRBV2 with TRBJ2-1; no clear D. The CDR3 totals 14 residues. Germline V CDR1 and CDR2: SNHLY, FYNNEI. The V gene lost 5 bases and the J gene lost 0 bases, with 8 bases spanning the gap. The CDR3 DNA reads as TGTGCCAGCAGTTCAGAAAGCTCCTACAATGAGCAGTTCTTC. This sequence encodes CASSSESSYNEQFF.

This chain uses TRBV19 with TRBJ2-3, with 10 bases identical to TRBD1. Per germline, CDR1 LNHDA and CDR2 SQIVND (reference sequence). The CDR3 contains 17 residues. With V trimmed by 5 bases and J by 2 bases, 10 bases remained unmatched. CDR3 in DNA: TGTGCCAGTAGTCCGCGGAAGGGACAGGGGACCACAGATACGCAGTATTTT. Amino acid sequence: CASSPRKGQGTTDTQYF.

The chain uses TRBV11-2 and TRBJ2-3; D possibly corresponds to TRBD2 (5 bases). V lost 5 bases to trimming and J lost 4 bases, with 7 bases between them. The CDR3 contains 12 residues. Looked up from germline, CDR1 is SGHAT and CDR2 is FQNNGV. The CDR3, as DNA: TGTGCCAGCAGCCCGGGGTCAGATACGCAGTATTTT. It codes for CASSPGSDTQYF. Full variable domain (remainder filled in from reference TRBV11-2 and TRBJ2-3): EAGVAQSPRYKIIEKRQSVAFWCNPISGHATLYWYQQILGQGPKLLIQFQNNGVVDDSQLPKDRFSAERLKGVDSTLKIQPAKLEDSAVYLCASSPGSDTQYFGPGTRLTVL.

This clone was observed a handful of times. V gene TRBV23-1 combines with J gene TRBJ1-4, with a weak D call TRBD1 (5 bases). TRBV23-1 belongs to the ORF category, with a function that is uncertain. This CDR3 has 17 residues. Trimming took off 2 bases at V and 7 bases at J, with 20 bases between the two ends. DNA for the CDR3: TGCGCCAGCAGTCAACAGGGAAGCCCCATCTCAAGTGAAAAACTGTTTTTT. It yields the protein CASSQQGSPISSEKLFF.

This chain joins TRBV19 and TRBJ1-6; D is uncertain. Deletions cut 5 bases from V and 5 bases from J, with 10 bases between. Germline V gene lookup returns CDR1 LNHDA and CDR2 SQIVND (reference sequence). The CDR3 has 14 residues. The CDR3 DNA sequence: TGTGCCAGTAGTCCCGAGACTCATAATTCACCCCTCCACTTT. It is translated as CASSPETHNSPLHF.

The chain employs TRBV7-9 and TRBJ1-2; TRBD1 might be the D (6 bases). V lost 5 bases and J lost 5, with 15 bases in between. The CDR3 runs 14 residues. CDR1 and CDR2 (germline): SEHNR, FQNEAQ (reference sequence). The DNA for the CDR3 is TGTGCCAGCAGCATGACAGGTGACCGTTATGGCTACACCTTC. As protein: CASSMTGDRYGYTF.

V gene TRBV7-3 combines with J gene TRBJ1-6; D call uncertain. The CDR3 spans 13 residues. Trimming left V 4 bases short and J 7 bases short, with 8 bases between. Germline CDR1 SGHTA, CDR2 FQGTGA. The DNA for the CDR3 is TGTGCCAGCAGCTCCTCCCCCAATTCACCCCTCCACTTT. Translated: CASSSSPNSPLHF.

The table lists this clone with a few counts. This rearrangement joins TRBV19 to TRBJ1-2; D may be TRBD1 (6 bases). Trimming stripped 7 bases from V and 4 bases from J, with 22 bases between. From germline, CDR1 is LNHDA and CDR2 SQIVND (reference sequence). The CDR3 contains 16 residues. The CDR3: CASTGGTGYGLYGYTF. DNA of the CDR3: TGTGCCAGTACCGGCGGAACAGGGTACGGCCTCTATGGCTACACCTTC.

The V gene is TRBV3-1 (or the pseudogene TRBV3-2), the J gene TRBJ2-5; D is perhaps TRBD2 (6 bases). The length of the CDR3 is 15 residues. The germline CDR1 and CDR2 sequences are LGHDT and YNNKEL (reference sequence). Trimming took 3 bases from V and 4 from J, leaving 15 bases between them. CDR3: CASSQSYSEGETQYF. CDR3 nucleotide sequence: TGTGCCAGCAGCCAGTCCTATTCGGAGGGAGAGACCCAGTACTTC.

The chain links TRBV9 to TRBJ1-1; no reliable D call. Per germline, CDR1 SGDLS and CDR2 YYNGEE. CDR3 size: 13 residues. V was trimmed by 4 bases and J by 11 bases, leaving 18 bases between them. CDR3: CASSPTVHSGAFF. CDR3 DNA: TGTGCCAGCAGCCCTACGGTACACTCGGGGGCTTTCTTT.